This T cell receptor beta chain was retrieved from a study of T cell responses to AZD1222 COVID-19 vaccine. Study conclusions and caveats: Researchers took repertoire samples only after the peak T cell response had come. Close to half of all spike-specific TCRs reportedly target regions of the variants that are unmutated.

Data came from immunoSEQ multiplex PCR; TCRdb stores just in-frame clones and leaves some out. This table has 120,000 or so clones, 91% appearing once. This CDR3 comprises 15 residues. V dropped 2 bases and J dropped 1; count of bases not matched to a gene: 3. Germline CDR1 and CDR2: SGHTA and FQGNSA. A word on this clone: Its antigen is not identified.

The chain links TRBV7-2 to TRBJ1-1, with 8 bases fitting TRBD1. The source of this sequence is an adult in good health. The material sequenced was peripheral blood, taken on day 0 of AZD1222 vaccination. The CDR3 nucleotides read TGTGCCAGCAGCTTATGGACAGGGAGGAACACTGAAGCTTTCTTT. It is translated as CASSLWTGRNTEAFF.